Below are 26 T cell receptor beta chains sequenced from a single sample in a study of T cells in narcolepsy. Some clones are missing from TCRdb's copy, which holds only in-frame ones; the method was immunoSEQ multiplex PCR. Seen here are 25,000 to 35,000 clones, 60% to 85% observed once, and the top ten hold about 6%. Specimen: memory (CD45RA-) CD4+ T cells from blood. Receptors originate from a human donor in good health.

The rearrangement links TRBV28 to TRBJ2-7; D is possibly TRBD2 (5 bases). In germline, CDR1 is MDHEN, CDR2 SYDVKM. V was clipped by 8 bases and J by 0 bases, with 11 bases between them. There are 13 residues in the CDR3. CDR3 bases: TGTGCCAGCCGACTTGGAGGCTCCTACGAGCAGTACTTC. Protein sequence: CASRLGGSYEQYF.

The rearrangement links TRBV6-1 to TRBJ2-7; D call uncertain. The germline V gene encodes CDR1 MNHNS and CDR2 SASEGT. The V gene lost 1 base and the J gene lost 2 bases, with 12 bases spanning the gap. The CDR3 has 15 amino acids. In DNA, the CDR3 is TGTGCCAGCAGTGAAGTGGGCCAGCCTACCTACGAGCAGTACTTC. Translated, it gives CASSEVGQPTYEQYF.

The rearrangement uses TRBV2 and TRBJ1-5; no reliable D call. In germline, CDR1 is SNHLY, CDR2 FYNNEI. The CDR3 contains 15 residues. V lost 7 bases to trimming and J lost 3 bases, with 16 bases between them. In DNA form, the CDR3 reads TGTGCCAGCAAGGGTGGGCAGAGCGACAATCAGCCCCAGCATTTT. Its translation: CASKGGQSDNQPQHF.

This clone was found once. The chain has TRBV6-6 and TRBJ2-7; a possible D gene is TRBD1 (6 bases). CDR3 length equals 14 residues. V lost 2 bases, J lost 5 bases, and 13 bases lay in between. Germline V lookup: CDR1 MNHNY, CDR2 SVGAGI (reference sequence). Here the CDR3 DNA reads TGTGCCAGCAGTTACGGCAGGGGAAAGGACGAGCAGTACTTC. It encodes CASSYGRGKDEQYF.

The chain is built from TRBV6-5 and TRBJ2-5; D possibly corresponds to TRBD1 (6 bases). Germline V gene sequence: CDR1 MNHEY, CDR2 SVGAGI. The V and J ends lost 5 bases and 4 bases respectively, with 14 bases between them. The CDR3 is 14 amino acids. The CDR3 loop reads CASSILRGGETQYF. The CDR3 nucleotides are TGTGCCAGCAGTATACTCAGGGGCGGAGAGACCCAGTACTTC.

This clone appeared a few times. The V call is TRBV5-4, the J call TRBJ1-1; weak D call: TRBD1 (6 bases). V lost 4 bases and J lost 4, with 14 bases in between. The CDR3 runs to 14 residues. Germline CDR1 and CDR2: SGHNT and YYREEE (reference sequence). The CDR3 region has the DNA TGTGCCAGCAGCATGGGACACCTAGTCACTGAAGCTTTCTTT. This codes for CASSMGHLVTEAFF.

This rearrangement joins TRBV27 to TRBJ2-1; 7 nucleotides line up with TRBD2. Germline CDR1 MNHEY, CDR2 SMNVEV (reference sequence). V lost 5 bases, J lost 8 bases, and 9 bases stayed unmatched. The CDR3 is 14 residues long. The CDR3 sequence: CASSKQTSRDEQFF. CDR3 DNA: TGTGCCAGCAGTAAACAGACTAGCAGGGATGAGCAGTTCTTC.

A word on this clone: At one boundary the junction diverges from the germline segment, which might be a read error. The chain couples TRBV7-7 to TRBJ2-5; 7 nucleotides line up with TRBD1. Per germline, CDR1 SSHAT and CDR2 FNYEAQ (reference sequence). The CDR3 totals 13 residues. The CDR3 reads CASSQGGAGTQYF. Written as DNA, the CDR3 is TGTGCTAGCAGCCAAGGGGGCGCGGGGACCCAGTACTTC.

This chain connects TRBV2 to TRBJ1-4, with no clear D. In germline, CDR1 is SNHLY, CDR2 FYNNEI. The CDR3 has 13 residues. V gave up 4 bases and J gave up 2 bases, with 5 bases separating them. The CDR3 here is CASSVNTNEKLFF. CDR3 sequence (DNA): TGTGCCAGCAGTGTGAATACTAATGAAAAACTGTTTTTT. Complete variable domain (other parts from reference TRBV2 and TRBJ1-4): EPEVTQTPSHQVTQMGQEVILRCVPISNHLYFYWYRQILGQKVEFLVSFYNNEISEKSEIFDDQFSVERPDGSNFTLKIRSTKLEDSAMYFCASSVNTNEKLFFGSGTQLSVL.

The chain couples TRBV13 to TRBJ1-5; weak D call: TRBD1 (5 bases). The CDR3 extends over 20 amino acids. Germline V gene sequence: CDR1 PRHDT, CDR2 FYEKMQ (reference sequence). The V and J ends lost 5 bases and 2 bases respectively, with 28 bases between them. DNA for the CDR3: TGTGCCAGCAGCCCCCTTCGAGTCAGGGAGGGTGTACAAGGCAATCAGCCCCAGCATTTT. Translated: CASSPLRVREGVQGNQPQHF.

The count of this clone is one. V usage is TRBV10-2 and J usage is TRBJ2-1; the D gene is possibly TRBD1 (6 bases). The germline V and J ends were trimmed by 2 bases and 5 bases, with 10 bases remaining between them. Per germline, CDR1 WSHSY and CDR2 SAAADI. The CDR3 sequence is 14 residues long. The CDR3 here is CASSETGNHNEQFF. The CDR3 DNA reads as TGCGCCAGCAGTGAGACAGGGAATCACAATGAGCAGTTCTTC.

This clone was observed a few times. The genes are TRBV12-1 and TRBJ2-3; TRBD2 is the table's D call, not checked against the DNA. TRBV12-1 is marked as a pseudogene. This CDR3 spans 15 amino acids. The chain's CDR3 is CASSQIAGGPHTQYF. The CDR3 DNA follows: TGTGCCAGCAGCCAAATAGCGGGAGGGCCACATACGCAGTATTTT.

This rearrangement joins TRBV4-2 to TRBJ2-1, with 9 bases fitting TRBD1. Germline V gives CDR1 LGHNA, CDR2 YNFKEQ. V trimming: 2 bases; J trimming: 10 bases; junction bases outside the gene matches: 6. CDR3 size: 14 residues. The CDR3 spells CASSQWDRVREQFF. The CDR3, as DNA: TGTGCCAGCAGCCAATGGGACAGGGTGAGAGAGCAGTTCTTC.

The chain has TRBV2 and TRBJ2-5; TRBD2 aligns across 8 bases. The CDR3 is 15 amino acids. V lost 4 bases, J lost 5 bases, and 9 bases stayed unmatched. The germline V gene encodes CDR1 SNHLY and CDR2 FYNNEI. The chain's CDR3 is CASSGSSGGGETQYF. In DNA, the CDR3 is TGTGCCAGCAGTGGTTCGAGCGGGGGAGGTGAGACCCAGTACTTC.

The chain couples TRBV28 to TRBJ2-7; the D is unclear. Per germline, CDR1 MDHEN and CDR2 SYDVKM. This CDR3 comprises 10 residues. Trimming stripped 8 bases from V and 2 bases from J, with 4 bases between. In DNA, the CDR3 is TGTGCCAGCGGTCCCTACGAGCAGTACTTC. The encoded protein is CASGPYEQYF. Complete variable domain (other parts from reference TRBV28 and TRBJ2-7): DVKVTQSSRYLVKRTGEKVFLECVQDMDHENMFWYRQDPGLGLRLIYFSYDVKMKEKGDIPEGYSVSREKKERFSLILESASTNQTSMYLCASGPYEQYFGPGTRLTVT.

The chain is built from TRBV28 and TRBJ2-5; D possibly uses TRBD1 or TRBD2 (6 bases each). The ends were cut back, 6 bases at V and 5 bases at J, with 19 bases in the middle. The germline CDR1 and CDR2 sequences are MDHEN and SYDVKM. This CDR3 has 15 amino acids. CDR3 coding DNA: TGTGCCAGCAGCCTACGGAGAGGGGGGCATGAGACCCAGTACTTC. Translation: CASSLRRGGHETQYF.

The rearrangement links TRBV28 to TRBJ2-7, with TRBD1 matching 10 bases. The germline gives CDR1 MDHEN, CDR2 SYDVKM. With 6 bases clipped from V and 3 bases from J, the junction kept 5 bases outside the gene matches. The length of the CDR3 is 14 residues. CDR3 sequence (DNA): TGTGCCAGCAGAGGGGGACAGGGGATCTACGAGCAGTACTTC. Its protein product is CASRGGQGIYEQYF. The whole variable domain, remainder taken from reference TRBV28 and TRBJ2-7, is DVKVTQSSRYLVKRTGEKVFLECVQDMDHENMFWYRQDPGLGLRLIYFSYDVKMKEKGDIPEGYSVSREKKERFSLILESASTNQTSMYLCASRGGQGIYEQYFGPGTRLTVT.

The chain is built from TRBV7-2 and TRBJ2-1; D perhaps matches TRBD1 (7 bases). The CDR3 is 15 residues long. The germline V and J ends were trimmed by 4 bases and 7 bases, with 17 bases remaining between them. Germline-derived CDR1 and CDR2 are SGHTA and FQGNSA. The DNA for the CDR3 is TGTGCCAGCAGCTCGCAAGGGGGGACAGTGAATGAGCAGTTCTTC. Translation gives CASSSQGGTVNEQFF.

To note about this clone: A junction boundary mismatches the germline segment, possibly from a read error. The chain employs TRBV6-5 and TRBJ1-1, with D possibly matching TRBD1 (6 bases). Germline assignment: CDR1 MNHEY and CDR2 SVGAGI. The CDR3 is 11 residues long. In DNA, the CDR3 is TGTGCCTGCAGAGGGGGAACTGAAGCTTTCTTT. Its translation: CACRGGTEAFF.

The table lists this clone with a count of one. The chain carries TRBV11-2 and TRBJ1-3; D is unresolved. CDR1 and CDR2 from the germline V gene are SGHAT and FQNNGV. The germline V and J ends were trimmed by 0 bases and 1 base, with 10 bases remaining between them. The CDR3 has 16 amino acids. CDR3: CASSLDRAGSGNTIYF. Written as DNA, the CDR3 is TGTGCCAGCAGCTTAGATAGGGCCGGTTCTGGAAACACCATATATTTT. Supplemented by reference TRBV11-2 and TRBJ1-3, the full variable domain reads EAGVAQSPRYKIIEKRQSVAFWCNPISGHATLYWYQQILGQGPKLLIQFQNNGVVDDSQLPKDRFSAERLKGVDSTLKIQPAKLEDSAVYLCASSLDRAGSGNTIYFGEGSWLTVV.

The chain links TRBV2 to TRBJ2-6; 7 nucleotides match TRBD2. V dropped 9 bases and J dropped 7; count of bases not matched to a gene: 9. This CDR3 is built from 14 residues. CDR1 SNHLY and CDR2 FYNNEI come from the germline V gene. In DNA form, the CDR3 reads TGTGCCAGTGGGGGGGAGCCTCTAGCCAACGTCCTGACTTTC. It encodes CASGGEPLANVLTF.

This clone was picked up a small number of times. The CDR3 protein is CATGFRGSSDTQYF. In DNA form, the CDR3 reads TGTGCCACCGGGTTTCGGGGGAGCTCAGATACGCAGTATTTT. This chain uses TRBV15 with TRBJ2-3; the D gene is possibly TRBD2 (6 bases). Germline assignment: CDR1 LNHNV and CDR2 YYDKDF (reference sequence). The CDR3 has 14 amino acids. V gave up 8 bases and J gave up 4 bases, with 16 bases separating them. Full variable domain (outside the CDR3, taken from reference TRBV15 and TRBJ2-3): DAMVIQNPRYQVTQFGKPVTLSCSQTLNHNVMYWYQQKSSQAPKLLFHYYDKDFNNEADTPDNFQSRRPNTSFCFLDIRSPGLGDTAMYLCATGFRGSSDTQYFGPGTRLTVL.

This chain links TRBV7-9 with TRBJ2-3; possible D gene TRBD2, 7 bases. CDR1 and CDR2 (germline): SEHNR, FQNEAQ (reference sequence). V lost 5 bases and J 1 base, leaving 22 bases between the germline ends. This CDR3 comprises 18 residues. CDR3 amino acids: CASSPIRGARAGTDTQYF. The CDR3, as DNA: TGTGCCAGCAGCCCTATACGGGGGGCTAGGGCCGGCACAGATACGCAGTATTTT.

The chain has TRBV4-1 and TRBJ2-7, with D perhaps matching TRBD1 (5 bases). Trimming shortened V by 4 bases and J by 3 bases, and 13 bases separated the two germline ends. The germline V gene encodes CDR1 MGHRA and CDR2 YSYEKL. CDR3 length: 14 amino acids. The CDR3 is CASSPQGIVYEQYF. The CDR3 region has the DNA TGCGCCAGCAGCCCCCAGGGAATTGTCTACGAGCAGTACTTC.

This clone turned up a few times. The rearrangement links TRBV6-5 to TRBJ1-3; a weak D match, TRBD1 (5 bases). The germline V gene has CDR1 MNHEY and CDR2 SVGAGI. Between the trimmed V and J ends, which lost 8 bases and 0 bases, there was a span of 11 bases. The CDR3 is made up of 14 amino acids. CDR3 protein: CASRQGVSGNTIYF. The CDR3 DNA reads TGTGCCAGCCGCCAGGGCGTCTCTGGAAACACCATATATTTT.

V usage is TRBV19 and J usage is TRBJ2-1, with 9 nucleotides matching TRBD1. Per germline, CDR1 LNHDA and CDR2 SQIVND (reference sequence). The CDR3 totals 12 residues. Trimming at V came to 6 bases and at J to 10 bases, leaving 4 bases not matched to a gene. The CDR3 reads CASRTGGKEQFF. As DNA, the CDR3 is TGTGCCAGTAGGACAGGGGGTAAGGAGCAGTTCTTC.